This is a list of T cell receptor beta chains from one sample in a study of control samples from healthy donors and cancer patients. Generated by immunoSEQ multiplex PCR, the TCRdb table keeps only in-frame clones and is missing some. In the table there are approximately 90,000 clones, 85% of which are singletons. The material sequenced was blood. Source of these receptors: a woman aged 40 to 55 in good health. Each CDR3 is given without its conserved first and last residue.

>TRBJ1-1|TRBV13
ASSFGVRTEAF
>TRBJ1-2|TRBV4-3
ASSQDVSDRGREGYT
>TRBJ1-6|TRBV29-1
SVRLSYNSPLH
>TRBJ2-7|TRBV7-6
ASSRTGGLSYEQY
>TRBJ2-5|TRBV21-1
ASSGPHAVLEQETQY
>TRBJ1-4|TRBV29-1
SVADRAENEKLF
>TRBJ2-7|TRBV5-1
ASRVDSYEQY
>TRBJ2-7|TRBV27
ASSTFGGSAYEQY
>TRBJ2-3|TRBV3-1/TRBV3-2
ASSQEGSDTQY
>TRBJ2-5|TRBV6-5
ASSPGTVDAETQY
>TRBJ2-2|TRBV5-4
ASSLGASRTGELF
>TRBJ1-1|TRBV29-1
SVIYRGQLNTEAF
>TRBJ2-3|TRBV3-1/TRBV3-2
ASSRYLRRWAGRHTDTQY
>TRBJ1-3|TRBV14
ATSGWGSGNTIY
>TRBJ2-4|TRBV25-1
ASSGWEAKNIQY
>TRBJ1-4|TRBV30
AWSLARRKLF
>TRBJ2-1|TRBV18
ASSTRGQGPTDEQF
>TRBJ2-1|TRBV19
ASRGRGTKRNEQF
>TRBJ1-4|TRBV15
ATSRDRGLSNEKLF
>TRBJ2-6|TRBV18
ASSLGSQGAGSGANVLT
>TRBJ1-2|TRBV5-1
ASSLSSEDYGYT
>TRBJ2-3|TRBV7-2
ASSLVGTERGTQY
>TRBJ1-6|TRBV9
ASSAGQGGNSPLH
>TRBJ2-7|TRBV11-3
ASSAGVAYEQY
>TRBJ2-7|TRBV5-1
ASSLDTGGAYEQY
>TRBJ1-4|TRBV4-1
ASSQPGQLNEKLF
>TRBJ2-7|TRBV10-1
ASSESGTGGFEQY
>TRBJ2-3|TRBV29-1
SVEVWSTDTQY
>TRBJ1-2|TRBV24-1
ATSDRRAQGARGYT
>TRBJ1-2|TRBV15
ATSNPGHTIYGYT
>TRBJ1-1|TRBV4-3
ASSQGTAGRTEAF
>TRBJ2-1|TRBV15
ATSRDRSSIVYEQF
>TRBJ2-3|TRBV6-2/TRBV6-3
ASSYPLSGGVRTQY
>TRBJ1-3|TRBV4-1
ASSQEGVSGNTIY
>TRBJ1-4|TRBV6-2/TRBV6-3
ASSSSGNNEKLF
>TRBJ1-5|TRBV4-3
ASSQDWFNSNQPQH
>TRBJ2-2|TRBV7-2
ASSFTPSDNGELF
>TRBJ2-7|TRBV2
ASSPTGTRNEQY
>TRBJ1-5|TRBV10-2
ASSETRLGVSNQPQH
>TRBJ1-1|TRBV5-4
ASSPRGGGPLEAF
>TRBJ1-2|TRBV7-9
ASSLPPDGYT
>TRBJ2-1|TRBV5-4
ASSFHNEQF
>TRBJ1-5|TRBV27
ASSGRDQPQH
>TRBJ2-7|TRBV7-8
ASSLGDRGPMEQY
>TRBJ1-1|TRBV6-2/TRBV6-3
ASSYSSREEAF
>TRBJ2-5|TRBV19
ASSIESFQETQY
>TRBJ2-5|TRBV29-1
SVGIQETQY
>TRBJ2-7|TRBV25-1
ASSDGTGAPYEQY
>TRBJ2-7|TRBV12-3/TRBV12-4
ASSPVFSYEQY
>TRBJ1-5|TRBV27
ASNTRTGGDQPQH
>TRBJ2-3|TRBV7-9
ASRPAGTSGRSTDTQY
>TRBJ2-3|TRBV6-6
ASSFLAADTQY
>TRBJ2-1|TRBV24-1
ATSEAARGLDEQF
>TRBJ1-2|TRBV6-2/TRBV6-3
ASSYPTGFYGYT
>TRBJ2-7|TRBV10-3
AISESREEGTGLAYEQY
>TRBJ1-2|TRBV24-1
ATSDRVAGTDGYT
>TRBJ1-2|TRBV6-5
ASSGLYGYT
>TRBJ2-7|TRBV10-1
ASSESGGSYEQY